The clone carrying this TCR beta chain was seen more than once but under ten times. Its cognate antigen is unknown. This sample stems from a study of OX40 agonist ivuxolimab in advanced cancers. Study in general: A diagnosis of hepatocellular carcinoma, melanoma, renal cell or head and neck cancer was present in dose-escalation patients.

Some clones are missing from TCRdb's copy, which holds only in-frame ones; the method was immunoSEQ multiplex PCR. This table holds roughly 30,000 clones, approximately 84% found once. Germline V gene lookup returns CDR1 SGHVS and CDR2 FNYEAQ. The length of the CDR3 is 16 residues. V gave up 7 bases and J gave up 3 bases; unmatched junction bases: 8. Patients were excluded for autoimmune disease history or systemic immunosuppression. Regarding the study as a whole: More expanded clones were found, on average, in CD8+ than in CD4+ T cells. With doses of 0.1 to 3.0 mg/kg, CD4+ and CD8+ blood T cells had undergone clonal expansion by week 6.

V is TRBV7-6 and J is TRBJ2-2; 10 bases fit TRBD2. Sequences were derived from CD4+ or CD8+ T cells sorted from blood, sampled in a trial of the OX40 agonist ivuxolimab. The sequence derives from an adult with an advanced solid tumor such as melanoma, head and neck, liver or kidney cancer. The CDR3 nucleotides read TGTGCCAGCAAGCCCTTAGCGGGGGGTTACACCGGGGAGCTGTTTTTT. Its translation is CASKPLAGGYTGELFF.